The 8 T cell receptor beta chains below all came from one sample that was sequenced in a study of T-cell reconstitution after alpha-beta-depleted transplantation in children. Unique molecular identifiers were built into the TCRbeta library. A single record per CDR3 protein comes from TCRdb applying MiXCR to the PCR reads. The sample comprises fewer than 120,000 distinct CDR3 sequences, under 13% of which are singletons, and 6.5% to 9.5% rests with the top ten. The sequencing used PBMCs from the stem cell graft donor, collected from the stem cell graft. The source is a human donor who donated a stem cell graft to a child with acute lymphoblastic leukemia.

This clonotype was picked up many times. The rearrangement joins TRBV18 to TRBJ2-7; 10 bases fit TRBD2. Germline CDR1 KGHSH, CDR2 LQKENI. The ends lost 3 bases at V and 6 bases at J; junction bases unmatched: 11. The CDR3 consists of 16 residues. CDR3: CASSPLGVAGGPEQYF. In nucleotides, the CDR3 is TGTGCCAGCTCACCCTTAGGGGTAGCGGGAGGCCCCGAGCAGTACTTC.

In this sample, this clonotype turned up many times. V usage is TRBV7-3 and J usage is TRBJ2-1, with D tentatively TRBD1 or TRBD2 (5 bases each). CDR1 and CDR2 from the germline V gene are SGHTA and FQGTGA. V was pared by 4 bases and J by 3 bases, with 13 bases between. CDR3 length equals 15 residues. The CDR3 DNA sequence: TGTGCCAGCAGCTCGGTCGTGGGGGACTACAATGAGCAGTTCTTC. It codes for CASSSVVGDYNEQFF.

This clonotype was picked up a small number of times. This chain connects TRBV30 to TRBJ2-1, with 10 bases aligning to TRBD2. V dropped 1 base and J dropped 3; count of bases not matched to a gene: 3. The CDR3 length is 15 residues. Germline CDR1 reads GTSNPN; CDR2 reads SVGIG (reference sequence). The DNA for the CDR3 is TGTGCCTGGAGTGCCGGGACTAGCGACTACAATGAGCAGTTCTTC. Its protein is CAWSAGTSDYNEQFF. The full variable domain, completed using reference TRBV30 and TRBJ2-1, is SQTIHQWPATLVQPVGSPLSLECTVEGTSNPNLYWYRQAAGRGLQLLFYSVGIGQISSEVPQNLSASRPQDRQFILSSKKLLLSDSGFYLCAWSAGTSDYNEQFFGPGTRLTVL.

This clonotype has ten or more counts. The chain couples TRBV7-9 to TRBJ1-4; D not certain. Trimming removed 1 base from V and 5 bases from J, with 8 bases in between. The CDR3 consists of 14 residues. From germline, CDR1 is SEHNR and CDR2 FQNEAQ (reference sequence). This CDR3 is CASSLGSRNEKLFF. The CDR3 bases are TGTGCCAGCAGCTTAGGATCCAGGAATGAAAAACTGTTTTTT.

This clonotype came up many times. CDR3 protein: CASSLVFGPMGTYEQYF. The CDR3 DNA follows: TGTGCCAGCAGCTTGGTTTTCGGCCCCATGGGCACCTACGAGCAGTACTTC. This rearrangement joins TRBV5-4 to TRBJ2-7, with D uncertain. The CDR3 covers 17 residues. CDR1 and CDR2 from the germline V gene are SGHNT and YYREEE (reference sequence). Trimming removed 0 bases from V and 2 bases from J, with 18 bases in between.

The sample holds many counts of this clonotype. The chain carries TRBV29-1 and TRBJ1-2; D unclear. The CDR3 runs 13 residues. Germline V gives CDR1 SQVTM, CDR2 ANQGSEA. Trimming removed 4 bases at V and 2 bases at J, with 11 bases between. The CDR3 sequence: CSVAGAANYGYTF. The CDR3 coding sequence is TGCAGCGTTGCCGGTGCGGCCAACTATGGCTACACCTTC.

The chain links TRBV19 to TRBJ1-3; possibly TRBD1 for D (5 bases). Germline CDR1 is LNHDA and CDR2 is SQIVND (reference sequence). The V end was cut by 5 bases, the J end by 0 bases, with 14 bases between. There are 16 residues in the CDR3. DNA of the CDR3: TGTGCCAGTAGTCCTGACGGACATAGCTCTGGAAACACCATATATTTT. Translated, it gives CASSPDGHSSGNTIYF.

This clonotype was seen ten or more times. This sequence joins TRBV6-5 and TRBJ1-2, with 9 nucleotides matching TRBD1. This CDR3 spans 15 amino acids. Germline V gives CDR1 MNHEY, CDR2 SVGAGI. V was pared by 0 bases and J by 6 bases, with 5 bases of the junction left unmatched. The chain's CDR3 is CASSYSRQGDNGYTF. The DNA of the CDR3 is TGTGCCAGCAGTTACTCGAGACAGGGGGACAATGGCTACACCTTC.